The 19 T cell receptor beta chains in this list originate from one sample, sequenced in a study of monozygotic twins with inflammatory bowel disease. TCRdb re-called the 5' RACE reads and gives one entry per CDR3 protein, without DNA. This repertoire comprises 310,000 or so distinct CDR3 sequences; its ten largest clones make up approximately 2%. Material: blood. All receptors come from a human donor with ulcerative colitis or Crohn's disease, or a healthy co-twin of an affected twin (not recorded which).

The V and J genes are TRBV5-4 and TRBJ2-3; without DNA, the TCRdb call of TRBD2 cannot be checked. Germline V gene data show CDR1 as SGHNT and CDR2 as YYREEE (reference sequence). The CDR3 is 16 residues long. The CDR3: CASSQGGLAGRDTQYF.

CDR3 in amino acids: CSVEGGDAEAFF. The chain employs TRBV29-1 and TRBJ1-1; TCRdb proposes TRBD1, but this gene call is untestable without DNA. CDR1 is SQVTM, CDR2 ANQGSEA, per germline. CDR3 length: 12 residues.

The chain links TRBV7-9 to TRBJ2-5; the D call of TRBD1 rests on TCRdb alone, since no DNA is present to check it. The CDR3 has 14 residues. Germline CDR1 reads SEHNR; CDR2 reads FQNEAQ (reference sequence). CDR3 region: CASSLGRDRETQYF.

V usage is TRBV4-3 and J usage is TRBJ2-2; TCRdb proposes TRBD1, but this gene call is untestable without DNA. CDR1 LGHNA and CDR2 YSLEER come from the germline V gene. This CDR3 has 16 amino acids. CDR3 in amino acids: CASSQEGGWNTGELFF.

V is TRBV5-4 and J is TRBJ2-1; TCRdb's D gene call, TRBD1, goes unchecked for lack of DNA. The germline gives CDR1 SGHNT, CDR2 YYREEE (reference sequence). There are 16 residues in the CDR3. CDR3: CASSGRDSSTHNEQFF.

The V and J genes are TRBV10-3 and TRBJ2-3; the D gene TCRdb calls, TRBD2, cannot be checked with no DNA. CDR1 and CDR2 (germline): ENHRY, SYGVKD. The CDR3 extends over 14 amino acids. This chain's CDR3 is CAISVAGRVDTQYF.

This chain uses TRBV5-1 with TRBJ2-3. Germline lookup yields CDR1 SGHRS and CDR2 YFSETQ. CDR3 length: 13 amino acids. The CDR3 sequence: CASSLTSTDTQYF.

The chain is built from TRBV30 and TRBJ1-2. Germline CDR1 reads GTSNPN; CDR2 reads SVGIG (reference sequence). This CDR3 spans 14 amino acids. The CDR3 spells CAWSVLWGNYGYTF.

This chain connects TRBV6-2 or TRBV6-3 to TRBJ2-7; checking the TCRdb D call of TRBD2 is not possible without DNA. CDR1 and CDR2 (germline): MNHEY, SVGEGT. The CDR3 loop spans 21 amino acids. CDR3 residues: CASSYSPRSSSRTWYSYEQYF.

The chain employs TRBV5-1 and TRBJ1-1; TCRdb's assignment of TRBD1 cannot be checked, as there is no DNA. CDR3 length: 13 amino acids. Germline values: CDR1 SGHRS, CDR2 YFSETQ. The CDR3 protein is CASSLGDQAGAFF.

The V call is TRBV4-3, the J call TRBJ2-2; TCRdb's assignment of TRBD1 cannot be checked, as there is no DNA. This CDR3 region has 15 residues. From germline, CDR1 is LGHNA and CDR2 YSLEER. CDR3 sequence reads: CASSQASTGTGELFF.

The chain uses TRBV5-1 and TRBJ1-6; there is no DNA to check the TCRdb D call of TRBD1. Germline V CDR1 and CDR2: SGHRS, YFSETQ. The CDR3 covers 13 residues. CDR3 sequence: CASSWTENSPLHF.

The chain recombines TRBV5-1 with TRBJ2-1; TCRdb reports TRBD2, a call that lacks DNA to check it against. In germline, CDR1 is SGHRS, CDR2 YFSETQ. The CDR3 is made up of 12 amino acids. CDR3 protein: CASSLGSGSRFF.

The genes are TRBV4-3 and TRBJ2-3; the TCRdb D gene call, TRBD1, has no DNA to confirm it. The CDR3 is 19 amino acids. CDR1 LGHNA and CDR2 YSLEER come from the germline V gene. Here the CDR3 reads CASSQECPSPSLSTDTQYF.

V usage is TRBV28 and J usage is TRBJ1-4. The germline V gene has CDR1 MDHEN and CDR2 SYDVKM. The CDR3 totals 11 residues. This CDR3 is CATGRGEKLFF.

This sequence joins TRBV28 and TRBJ1-5; the TCRdb D gene call, TRBD1, has no DNA to confirm it. The CDR3 spans 15 residues. CDR1 is MDHEN and CDR2 is SYDVKM in the germline V gene. This CDR3 is CASTSSGYSNQPQHF.

This CDR3 is CATSRVPLLLAGGQQFF. The rearrangement joins TRBV15 to TRBJ2-1; TCRdb's assignment of TRBD2 cannot be checked, as there is no DNA. Germline V gives CDR1 LNHNV, CDR2 YYDKDF (reference sequence). CDR3 size: 17 residues.

This chain uses TRBV21-1 with TRBJ1-2; TCRdb outputs TRBD1, but without DNA this stays unchecked. TRBV21-1 is marked as a pseudogene. This CDR3 spans 16 amino acids. CDR3 loop: CASSKAITGEDGGYTF.

The chain recombines TRBV20-1 with TRBJ2-7; absent DNA, TCRdb's TRBD2 call cannot be checked. This CDR3 comprises 13 residues. CDR1 is DFQATT and CDR2 is SNEGSKA in the germline V gene (reference sequence). The CDR3 here is CSAGRGNSYEQYF.